These 18 T cell receptor beta chains originate from one sample sequenced in a study of T-cell memory formation after mild COVID-19 (dated by TCRdb to the early 2020s). The library was built by means of 5' RACE. TCRdb shows the sequencer as Illumina NovaSeq 6000. TCRdb reran the public reads through fastp at Q25 and MiXCR, keeping productive beta chains. Every CDR3 protein is listed once, alongside the most common genes and DNA of its rows. In all, the sample holds 120,000 to 150,000 distinct CDR3 sequences, and 6% to 7% of those were seen once. In total, the top ten clones hold about 2.1% of the sample. Sequences were obtained from PBMCs or a T cell subset sorted from them (not recorded which). The receptors here all came from an adult woman who had mild COVID-19 (a few samples of this study predate the infection). The sample titles of this study are shuffled in the database, so cell type and time point are left out; the donor was told from shared clones.

In this sample, this clonotype turned up a few times. The V gene is TRBV21-1, the J gene TRBJ1-5; the D call in the table, TRBD1, was not verified against the DNA. TRBV21-1 is described as a pseudogene. This CDR3 has 15 amino acids. CDR3 residues: CASILGGYSNQPQHF. CDR3 DNA sequence: TGTGCCAGCATTTTAGGGGGGTATAGCAATCAGCCCCAGCATTTT.

The sample holds a few counts of this clonotype. V is TRBV20-1 and J is TRBJ2-1; D gene unclear. V lost 0 bases and J lost 4, with 10 bases in between. Per germline, CDR1 DFQATT and CDR2 SNEGSKA (reference sequence). There are 14 residues in the CDR3. The CDR3 nucleotides are TGCAGTGCTAGAGAACCCTCCAATTACAATGAGCAGTTCTTC. Its protein is CSAREPSNYNEQFF.

This clonotype was seen at least ten times. V gene TRBV29-1 combines with J gene TRBJ1-6, with D unresolved. The CDR3 length is 13 residues. Germline-derived CDR1 and CDR2 are SQVTM and ANQGSEA. Deletions cut 4 bases from V and 7 bases from J, with 11 bases between. The CDR3, as DNA: TGCAGCGTTGGGCAAGGTGGAAATTCACCCCTCCACTTT. This translates into CSVGQGGNSPLHF.

This clonotype has at least ten counts. V usage is TRBV7-9 and J usage is TRBJ2-1, with D perhaps given as TRBD1 or TRBD2 (8 bases each). The germline V gene has CDR1 SEHNR and CDR2 FQNEAQ (reference sequence). Trimming removed 2 bases from V and 7 bases from J, with 27 bases in between. CDR3 length equals 19 residues. The CDR3 region has the DNA TGTGCCAGCAGCTTAAGGCGTCAGGGGGCTAGCGGGTTAAGGAATGAGCAGTTCTTC. Amino acid sequence: CASSLRRQGASGLRNEQFF.

V gene TRBV7-3 combines with J gene TRBJ1-5; no reliable D call. Between the trimmed V and J ends, which lost 2 bases and 6 bases, there was a span of 8 bases. CDR3 length: 13 residues. Germline V gives CDR1 SGHTA, CDR2 FQGTGA. The chain's CDR3 is CASSLGPSQPQHF. The CDR3 DNA is TGTGCCAGCAGCTTAGGGCCCTCTCAGCCCCAGCATTTT. The full variable domain, rest sourced from reference TRBV7-3 and TRBJ1-5, is GAGVSQTPSNKVTEKGKYVELRCDPISGHTALYWYRQSLGQGPEFLIYFQGTGAADDSGLPNDRFFAVRPEGSVSTLKIQRTERGDSAVYLCASSLGPSQPQHFGDGTRLSIL.

The V gene is TRBV9, the J gene TRBJ2-3; possibly TRBD1 for D (6 bases). V was cut by 1 base and J by 3 bases, with 15 bases left in between. The germline V gene encodes CDR1 SGDLS and CDR2 YYNGEE. This CDR3 comprises 16 residues. The CDR3 here is CASSVTPGAGTDTQYF. CDR3 bases: TGTGCCAGCAGCGTAACCCCAGGGGCCGGGACAGATACGCAGTATTTT.

This clonotype was recorded at least ten times. The CDR3 spells CASGNIQGPSTDTQYF. The CDR3 nucleotides read TGTGCTAGTGGTAACATTCAGGGGCCTAGCACAGATACGCAGTATTTT. This rearrangement joins TRBV12-5 to TRBJ2-3; D might be TRBD1 (6 bases). Germline V gives CDR1 LGHNT, CDR2 FRNRAP. The V end was cut by 5 bases, the J end by 0 bases, with 15 bases between. The CDR3 consists of 16 residues.

The chain couples TRBV3-1 to TRBJ2-5; 8 nucleotides match TRBD1. CDR3 length: 15 residues. Looked up from germline, CDR1 is LGHDT and CDR2 is YNNKEL (reference sequence). J lost 9 bases, V lost 4 bases, and 13 bases had no gene match. The CDR3: CASSRTGNSVPAQYF. In DNA, the CDR3 is TGTGCCAGCAGCCGGACAGGGAACAGCGTCCCGGCCCAGTACTTC.

This clonotype was seen at least ten times. The chain couples TRBV7-2 to TRBJ2-3; 8 positions match TRBD1. The CDR3 consists of 16 residues. V was clipped by 5 bases and J by 4 bases; unmatched bases: 11. Germline V gene lookup returns CDR1 SGHTA and CDR2 FQGNSA. Written as DNA, the CDR3 is TGTGCCAGCAGCCGAAAAAACAGGGGGAGCGCAGATACGCAGTATTTT. The encoded protein is CASSRKNRGSADTQYF.

This clonotype has more than one count but fewer than ten. The V and J genes are TRBV7-2 and TRBJ1-1; TRBD1 is a possible D gene (6 bases). The CDR3 is made up of 15 amino acids. V was shortened by 7 bases and J by 2 bases, with 17 bases between the two germline ends. Germline V lookup: CDR1 SGHTA, CDR2 FQGNSA. As DNA, the CDR3 is TGTGCCAGCACCAGAGATCGGACAGTCAACACTGAAGCTTTCTTT. The encoded protein is CASTRDRTVNTEAFF.

This clonotype was counted only a few times. The chain employs TRBV9 and TRBJ1-2, with 8 bases fitting TRBD1. V was clipped by 4 bases and J by 2 bases; unmatched bases: 7. The CDR3 contains 15 residues. The germline V gene encodes CDR1 SGDLS and CDR2 YYNGEE. This CDR3 is CASSQTQGGNYGYTF. The CDR3 DNA reads TGTGCCAGCAGCCAAACACAGGGGGGAAACTATGGCTACACCTTC.

This clonotype was counted many times. The chain joins TRBV5-1 to TRBJ2-7, with 9 bases aligning to TRBD1. CDR1 is SGHRS, CDR2 YFSETQ, per germline. The CDR3 is made up of 17 amino acids. Trimming at V came to 4 bases and at J to 2 bases, leaving 13 bases not matched to a gene. As DNA, the CDR3 is TGCGCCAGCAGCCGAGACAGTCCGGGACAGGGTACCTACGAGCAGTACTTC. Residues: CASSRDSPGQGTYEQYF.

This clonotype showed up many times. The genes are TRBV7-6 and TRBJ2-3; D unresolved. The CDR3 is 12 residues long. Germline assignment: CDR1 SGHVS and CDR2 FNYEAQ. Trimming took off 0 bases at V and 5 bases at J, with 3 bases between the two ends. The CDR3 DNA sequence: TGTGCCAGCAGCTTAGCTAGAGATACGCAGTATTTT. Residues: CASSLARDTQYF.

J is TRBJ2-7 and V is TRBV6-1, with 7 nucleotides matching TRBD2. This CDR3 comprises 14 residues. Germline assignment: CDR1 MNHNS and CDR2 SASEGT. V gave up 5 bases and J gave up 1 base; unmatched junction bases: 5. CDR3 nucleotide sequence: TGTGCCAGCAGTCCACTGGGGGGGTCCTACGAGCAGTACTTC. Encoded protein: CASSPLGGSYEQYF.

This clonotype appeared many times. The V call is TRBV7-9, the J call TRBJ2-7; D unresolved. Germline V gene sequence: CDR1 SEHNR, CDR2 FQNEAQ (reference sequence). The germline V and J ends were trimmed by 1 base and 12 bases, with 10 bases remaining between them. The CDR3 has 11 amino acids. The CDR3 sequence: CASSLVGRWYF. The CDR3 DNA reads TGTGCCAGCAGCTTAGTGGGCAGGTGGTACTTC.

In this sample, this clonotype turned up many times. The chain uses TRBV7-8 and TRBJ1-5; D is undetermined. Germline V gene lookup returns CDR1 SGHVS and CDR2 FQNEAQ. This CDR3 has 17 amino acids. Trimming took 0 bases from V and 2 from J, leaving 14 bases between them. The CDR3 nucleotides are TGTGCCAGCAGCTTAGCTTCCGCAACGGTCGGCAATCAGCCCCAGCATTTT. This codes for CASSLASATVGNQPQHF.

The V call is TRBV9, the J call TRBJ2-3, with TRBD2 matching over 15 bases. Germline V gene data show CDR1 as SGDLS and CDR2 as YYNGEE. The CDR3 length is 17 residues. The junction had 5 bases not matched to a gene; V was cut back by 4 bases and J by 2 bases. The CDR3 coding sequence is TGTGCCAGCAGCCACGGGACTAGCGGGGGGTTCACAGATACGCAGTATTTT. Its protein product is CASSHGTSGGFTDTQYF. Based on the CDR3 plus reference TRBV9 and TRBJ2-3, the full variable domain is DSGVTQTPKHLITATGQRVTLRCSPRSGDLSVYWYQQSLDQGLQFLIQYYNGEERAKGNILERFSAQQFPDLHSELNLSSLELGDSALYFCASSHGTSGGFTDTQYFGPGTRLTVL.

In this sample, this clonotype turned up many times. The chain combines TRBV2 with TRBJ2-4, with D tentatively TRBD1 (6 bases). V lost 6 bases and J lost 2, with 17 bases in between. CDR1 SNHLY and CDR2 FYNNEI come from the germline V gene. The CDR3 contains 16 residues. The CDR3 DNA reads TGTGCCAGCAGAACCAGGGGCGAACCTACCAAAAACATTCAGTACTTC. It yields the protein CASRTRGEPTKNIQYF. Using reference TRBV2 and TRBJ2-4 for the parts outside the CDR3, the full variable domain is EPEVTQTPSHQVTQMGQEVILRCVPISNHLYFYWYRQILGQKVEFLVSFYNNEISEKSEIFDDQFSVERPDGSNFTLKIRSTKLEDSAMYFCASRTRGEPTKNIQYFGAGTRLSVL.